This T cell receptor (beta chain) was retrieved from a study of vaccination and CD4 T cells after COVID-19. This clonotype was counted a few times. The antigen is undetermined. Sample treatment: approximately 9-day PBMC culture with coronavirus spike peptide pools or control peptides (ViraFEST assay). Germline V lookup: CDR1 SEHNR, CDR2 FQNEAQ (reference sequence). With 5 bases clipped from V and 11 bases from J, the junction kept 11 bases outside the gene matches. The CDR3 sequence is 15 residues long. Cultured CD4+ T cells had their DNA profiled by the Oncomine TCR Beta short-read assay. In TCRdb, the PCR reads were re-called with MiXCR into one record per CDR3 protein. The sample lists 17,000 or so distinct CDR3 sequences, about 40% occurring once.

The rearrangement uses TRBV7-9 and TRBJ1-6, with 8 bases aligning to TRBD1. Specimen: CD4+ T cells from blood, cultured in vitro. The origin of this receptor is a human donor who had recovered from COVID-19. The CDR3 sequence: CASSQRDRRSPPLHF. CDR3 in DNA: TGTGCCAGCAGCCAAAGGGACAGGCGTTCGCCACCCCTCCACTTT.